These 17 T cell receptor beta chains originate from one sample sequenced in a study of cytomegalovirus exposure and HLA in healthy donors. 60 Vbeta and 13 Jbeta primers were used in PCR. Sequencing was performed with immunoSEQ multiplex PCR; in TCRdb, only in-frame clones are kept and a portion is missing. Here the sample spans approximately 190,000 clones, approximately 79% being singletons. The sequenced sample was PBMCs. These receptors were obtained from a middle-aged man in good health and CMV-seropositive.

The chain carries TRBV7-9 and TRBJ1-1; D might be TRBD1 (6 bases). This CDR3 is built from 15 residues. The V gene's germline CDR1 is SEHNR and CDR2 FQNEAQ (reference sequence). Trimming stripped 5 bases from V and 1 base from J, with 14 bases between. In nucleotides, the CDR3 is TGTGCCAGCAGCGGTCGGACAGCTACGAACACTGAAGCTTTCTTT. This translates into CASSGRTATNTEAFF. The full variable domain, completed using reference TRBV7-9 and TRBJ1-1, is DTGVSQNPRHKITKRGQNVTFRCDPISEHNRLYWYRQTLGQGPEFLTYFQNEAQLEKSRLLSDRFSAERPKGSFSTLEIQRTEQGDSAMYLCASSGRTATNTEAFFGQGTRLTVV.

This chain connects TRBV29-1 to TRBJ1-2; D remains unclear. Germline loops: CDR1 SQVTM, CDR2 ANQGSEA. V was clipped by 1 base and J by 2 bases, with 5 bases between them. There are 12 residues in the CDR3. The CDR3 sequence: CSVEGRNYGYTF. CDR3 bases: TGCAGCGTTGAAGGGCGGAACTATGGCTACACCTTC. The whole variable domain, remainder taken from reference TRBV29-1 and TRBJ1-2, is SAVISQKPSRDICQRGTSLTIQCQVDSQVTMMFWYRQQPGQSLTLIATANQGSEATYESGFVIDKFPISRPNLTFSTLTVSNMSPEDSSIYLCSVEGRNYGYTFGSGTRLTVV.

This chain uses TRBV7-2 with TRBJ1-2; D gene uncertain. CDR3 length equals 14 residues. V lost 6 bases to trimming and J lost 7 bases, with 18 bases between them. Germline loops: CDR1 SGHTA, CDR2 FQGNSA. This CDR3 reads CASRAPGSDLGYTF. The CDR3 DNA reads TGTGCCAGCAGGGCGCCGGGGAGCGACCTTGGCTACACCTTC.

The V call is TRBV4-1, the J call TRBJ2-2; 8 positions match TRBD2. CDR1 is MGHRA and CDR2 is YSYEKL in the germline V gene. Germline trimming cut 3 bases from V and 7 bases from J; bases unmatched to any gene: 1. This CDR3 spans 13 amino acids. CDR3 sequence: CASSHGGGGELFF. The DNA of the CDR3 is TGCGCCAGCAGCCACGGGGGGGGCGGGGAGCTGTTTTTT.

This chain links TRBV5-1 with TRBJ2-7; TRBD1 agrees at 9 bases. The length of the CDR3 is 15 residues. V gave up 4 bases and J gave up 3 bases; unmatched junction bases: 8. Germline V CDR1 and CDR2: SGHRS, YFSETQ. CDR3 in DNA: TGCGCCAGCAGCGCGGCGACAGGGGGACACTACGAGCAGTACTTC. Amino acid sequence: CASSAATGGHYEQYF.

The V and J genes are TRBV6-1 and TRBJ2-4; 9 bases fit TRBD1. Trimming took 3 bases from V and 6 from J; bases not matched to a gene: 3. Germline values: CDR1 MNHNS, CDR2 SASEGT. The CDR3 spans 14 residues. Here the CDR3 reads CASSEGQGGNIQYF. The DNA of the CDR3 is TGTGCCAGCAGTGAGGGACAGGGAGGAAACATTCAGTACTTC.

The rearrangement joins TRBV7-2 to TRBJ2-3; the D gene is possibly TRBD2 (6 bases). Germline V gives CDR1 SGHTA, CDR2 FQGNSA. CDR3 size: 16 residues. The germline V and J ends were trimmed by 5 bases and 2 bases, with 17 bases remaining between them. In DNA, the CDR3 is TGTGCCAGCAGCAACCGACTAGTATGGAACACAGATACGCAGTATTTT. Its translation is CASSNRLVWNTDTQYF.

CDR3 sequence: CASSQDRYEQYF. The CDR3, as DNA: TGCGCCAGCAGCCAAGATCGGTACGAGCAGTACTTC. V and J are TRBV4-3 and TRBJ2-5; D is ambiguous. The J call is in doubt because the DNA end fits TRBJ2-7 better. The CDR3 extends over 12 amino acids. Germline CDR1 is LGHNA and CDR2 is YSLEER.

The J gene is TRBJ2-3, the V gene TRBV9; 11 bases are shared with TRBD2. From germline, CDR1 is SGDLS and CDR2 YYNGEE. CDR3 length equals 17 residues. Unmatched junction bases numbered 7, after V lost 0 bases and J lost 4 bases. CDR3 protein: CASSVATSGGRADTQYF. For the CDR3, the DNA is TGTGCCAGCAGCGTAGCTACTAGCGGGGGCCGGGCAGATACGCAGTATTTT. Combining the CDR3 with reference TRBV9 and TRBJ2-3 gives the whole variable domain DSGVTQTPKHLITATGQRVTLRCSPRSGDLSVYWYQQSLDQGLQFLIQYYNGEERAKGNILERFSAQQFPDLHSELNLSSLELGDSALYFCASSVATSGGRADTQYFGPGTRLTVL.

V gene TRBV5-1 combines with J gene TRBJ2-7; 10 nucleotides match TRBD1. The V and J ends lost 7 bases and 2 bases, in that order; junction bases with no gene match: 6. The CDR3 contains 14 residues. The germline gives CDR1 SGHRS, CDR2 YFSETQ. The CDR3 coding sequence is TGCGCCAGCGACTCCGGGACAGGGGCCTACGAGCAGTACTTC. As protein: CASDSGTGAYEQYF.

The chain combines TRBV12-5 with TRBJ2-3; TRBD1 agrees at 7 bases. Germline lookup yields CDR1 LGHNT and CDR2 FRNRAP. V lost 5 bases, J lost 5 bases, and 4 bases stayed unmatched. The CDR3 is 13 amino acids. CDR3 DNA sequence: TGTGCTAGTGGTCCCTACAGGGGAGATACGCAGTATTTT. Translating gives CASGPYRGDTQYF.

This clone was seen a handful of times. The rearrangement joins TRBV21-1 to TRBJ2-1; the table's TRBD2 call for D was not verified on the DNA. TRBV21-1 is termed a pseudogene. The CDR3 extends over 12 amino acids. CDR3 sequence (DNA): TGTGCCAGCAGCCACCGGGGGAATGAGCAGTTCTTC. Protein: CASSHRGNEQFF.

The chain has TRBV4-1 and TRBJ2-1; 9 positions match TRBD1. Germline V gene sequence: CDR1 MGHRA, CDR2 YSYEKL. V dropped 2 bases and J dropped 9; count of bases not matched to a gene: 17. The CDR3 is 18 residues long. The CDR3 sequence is CASSQPLQGQGPRGEQFF. CDR3 nucleotides: TGCGCCAGCAGCCAACCTCTGCAGGGACAGGGCCCCAGAGGTGAGCAGTTCTTC.

V gene TRBV5-5 combines with J gene TRBJ2-7; a possible D gene is TRBD2 (6 bases). V lost 3 bases, J lost 1 base, and 8 bases lay in between. The CDR3 has 13 residues. Looked up from germline, CDR1 is SGHKS and CDR2 is YYEKEE (reference sequence). The CDR3, as DNA: TGTGCCAGCAGCTCGGAGGGTTCCTACGAGCAGTACTTC. This gives the protein CASSSEGSYEQYF.

The sample holds one count of this clone. The DNA for the CDR3 is TGTGCCAGCAGCCTTCAGGGGGCGGACAACAACCAGTTCTTC. Amino acid sequence: CASSLQGADNNQFF. The V and J genes are TRBV9 and TRBJ2-1; 8 bases line up with TRBD1. The ends lost 4 bases at V and 13 bases at J; junction bases unmatched: 13. CDR1 is SGDLS, CDR2 YYNGEE, per germline. The CDR3 totals 14 residues.

The rearrangement links TRBV27 to TRBJ1-3; no definite D call. Germline V lookup: CDR1 MNHEY, CDR2 SMNVEV (reference sequence). Trimming left V 4 bases short and J 0 bases short, with 4 bases between. This CDR3 comprises 13 residues. CDR3 coding DNA: TGTGCCAGCAGTTCGCGCTCTGGAAACACCATATATTTT. Translation gives CASSSRSGNTIYF.

The chain uses TRBV7-9 and TRBJ2-7; D possibly corresponds to TRBD1 (6 bases). With 1 base removed from V and 6 bases from J, the gap between germline ends came to 13 bases. This CDR3 comprises 14 residues. Germline lookup yields CDR1 SEHNR and CDR2 FQNEAQ (reference sequence). Here the CDR3 DNA reads TGTGCCAGCAGCTTAGATGGGTCAGGGGTCGAGCAGTACTTC. Its protein product is CASSLDGSGVEQYF.